The TCR beta chain described here comes from a study of blood T cell repertoires in COVID-19. Deletions cut 5 bases from V and 5 bases from J, with 18 bases between. The CDR3 covers 15 residues. CDR1 and CDR2 from the germline V gene are MNHEY and SVGAGI. The table lists this clone with a count of one. Source study methods: Using reference gene primer amplification, nucleated cell counts were estimated. Profiled with immunoSEQ multiplex PCR; TCRdb holds only in-frame clones, not every one. V and J calls and clone size are given by that table; D and trimming were obtained from the DNA. The sample carries 150,000 to 200,000 clones, 70% to 90% recorded once.

The TCR sequence derives from a woman aged 45-60 years who had recovered from COVID-19. V usage is TRBV6-5 and J usage is TRBJ1-2, with D possibly being TRBD1 (6 bases). Input material: PBMCs or T cells enriched from blood (not recorded which). CDR3 region: CASSLRTRGNYGYTF. The CDR3 DNA sequence: TGTGCCAGCAGTCTCCGGACGAGGGGGAATTATGGCTACACCTTC.